This entry describes one T cell receptor beta chain. It has no known antigen specificity. One base away there is no much larger clone; base qualities are not given. The data were taken from a study of shared T cell receptors in the human thymus (TCRdb year 2021). In the study overall: The study investigated the way shared, self-reactive T-cell receptor alpha chains are produced in the human thymus.

The library was produced with the immunoSEQ multiplex PCR assay. This immuneACCESS table, as held by TCRdb, lists in-frame sequences with V and J called but not all clones. Of the missing ones, under half trace to an unresolved V gene in checked studies; the others have no known cause. This sample gives some 660,000 clones in total; about 87% of them show up just once. Together, the top ten hold 0.0094% of the sample. These data are also associated with another study on human thymus T cells. The second source states: In Finland, the donors were immunologically healthy infants who were having open corrective cardiac surgery for congenital heart defects. Thymus tissue was obtained as surgical resects removed during corrective cardiac surgery. Biased V and J gene segment usage appeared to be present in both thymic and peripheral blood repertoires. Highly overlapping thymic TCR repertoires among unrelated individuals were reported in the related research. The study described the TCR alpha and beta repertoires in about eight infant thymus samples and four matching peripheral blood samples. The cohort included several male and a couple of female infants, with donor ages spanning 7 to 244 days. Thymocytes were released mechanically from tissue and stored at -70 °C as pellets of about 10-34 million cells. A QIAsymphony instrument was used to extract genomic DNA from the frozen cell pellets. The immunoSEQ multiplex PCR assay was used to amplify the TCRB and TCRAD loci from a standardized quantity of quality-controlled genomic DNA. The V(D)J region was spanned by amplicons of a length sufficient to cover the CDR3 and to identify V and J genes. Through the commercial immunoSEQ service, the amplicons were sequenced on an Illumina platform. Corrections for primer bias and sequencing errors followed previously described methods, while TCRAD and TCRB definitions were based on the IMGT database. The repertoires were analysed using immunoSEQ Analyzer 3.0 and VDJTools for basic statistics, V/J segment usage, diversity estimates, rarefaction and pairwise overlap. Diversity was estimated with Chao1, ChaoE, Efron-Thisted, Shannon and inverse Simpson indices, and also on datasets down-sampled to the smallest sample. Repertoire overlap was determined by strict matching of CDR3 nucleotide sequence, V gene and J gene, and Jaccard-based multidimensional scaling clustering was applied. On average, thymus samples gave 750,000 to 1,000,000 unique TCRB clonotypes, whereas blood samples gave roughly 80,000.

The sequencing sample was made of thymocytes. This TCR was recovered from a boy less than two years old with a congenital heart defect. Donor details come from another sample of the same person, matched by shared clones.

CDR3 loop: CASRRTGEGYEQYF. The bases read TGTGCCAGCAGACGGACAGGGGAAGGGTACGAGCAGTACTTC. This chain is built from TRBV5-8 and TRBJ2-7; a stretch of 9 junction bases matches TRBD1. V loses 5 bases at its end and J loses 4 bases; junction bases beyond the gene matches: 7. CDR1 and CDR2, looked up from the germline V gene, are SGHTS and YDEGEE. The CDR3 numbers 14 residues from cysteine through phenylalanine. The entry retains the CDR3 DNA only, 42 bases that are in frame from base 1.